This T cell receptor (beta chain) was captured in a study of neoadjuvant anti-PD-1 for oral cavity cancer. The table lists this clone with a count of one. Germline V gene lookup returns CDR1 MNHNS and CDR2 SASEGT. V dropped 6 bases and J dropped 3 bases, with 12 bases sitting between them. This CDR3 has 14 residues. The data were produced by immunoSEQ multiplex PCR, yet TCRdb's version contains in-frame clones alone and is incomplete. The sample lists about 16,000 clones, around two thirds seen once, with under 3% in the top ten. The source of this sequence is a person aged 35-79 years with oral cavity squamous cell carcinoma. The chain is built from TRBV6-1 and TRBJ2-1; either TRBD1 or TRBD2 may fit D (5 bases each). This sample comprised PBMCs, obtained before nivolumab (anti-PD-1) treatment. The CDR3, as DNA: TGTGCCAGCAGACTTTGGGGGAGCTACAATGAGCAGTTCTTC. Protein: CASRLWGSYNEQFF.